A single sample gave rise to the 13 T cell receptor beta chains below, sequenced in a study of a mutant IDH1 vaccine in newly diagnosed glioma. Time point of the sample: week 23, last vaccination. One vaccine dose held 300 ug of mutant IDH1 20-mer peptide and came with topical imiquimod. Measured with immunoSEQ multiplex PCR; TCRdb has only the in-frame clones, and not every one. The sample contains approximately 79,000 clones, 75% to 90% of which appear only once. Antigen specificity for these receptors is unknown. Sequences were derived from PBMCs, sampled from a glioma patient whose treatment included an IDH1 peptide vaccine. These receptors were obtained from a woman aged 50 to 60 with glioma.

The V gene is TRBV19, the J gene TRBJ1-6; possibly TRBD1 for D (6 bases). The CDR3 sequence is 15 residues long. Per the germline V gene, CDR1 is LNHDA and CDR2 is SQIVND (reference sequence). Trimming cost V 5 bases and J 9 bases, with 17 bases left between them. The CDR3 sequence: CASSPGDNWSSPLHF. CDR3 DNA sequence: TGTGCCAGTAGTCCGGGGGACAACTGGAGTTCACCCCTCCACTTT. Complete variable domain (other parts from reference TRBV19 and TRBJ1-6): DGGITQSPKYLFRKEGQNVTLSCEQNLNHDAMYWYRQDPGQGLRLIYYSQIVNDFQKGDIAEGYSVSREKKESFPLTVTSAQKNPTAFYLCASSPGDNWSSPLHFGNGTRLTVT.

This chain uses TRBV25-1 with TRBJ2-7; D ambiguous. Trimming left V 4 bases short and J 2 bases short, with 6 bases between. The CDR3 length is 12 residues. Germline V lookup: CDR1 MGHDK, CDR2 SYGVNS. The CDR3 protein is CASSGTPYEQYF. The CDR3 nucleotides read TGTGCCAGCAGTGGAACCCCCTACGAGCAGTACTTC.

The V and J genes are TRBV11-2 and TRBJ1-2; D gene ambiguous. The CDR3 contains 14 residues. Germline CDR1 is SGHAT and CDR2 is FQNNGV. Trimming cost V 2 bases and J 2 bases, with 9 bases left between them. The CDR3, as DNA: TGTGCCAGCAGCTTAAGTGTCGGCAACTATGGCTACACCTTC. Translation: CASSLSVGNYGYTF.

The CDR3 loop is CASSQDLLAPLDEQYF. The CDR3 DNA sequence: TGTGCCAGCAGCCAAGATTTGCTAGCCCCACTTGACGAGCAGTACTTC. The V call is TRBV4-2, the J call TRBJ2-7; the D gene is possibly TRBD2 (5 bases). The V gene lost 0 bases and the J gene lost 5 bases, with 17 bases spanning the gap. This CDR3 comprises 16 residues. From germline, CDR1 is LGHNA and CDR2 YNFKEQ.

The CDR3 sequence: CASSSPWERVDTGELFF. DNA for the CDR3: TGTGCCAGCAGCTCCCCATGGGAGCGGGTAGACACCGGGGAGCTGTTTTTT. This sequence joins TRBV28 and TRBJ2-2; maybe TRBD2 (6 bases). The CDR3 has 17 residues. With 6 bases removed from V and 3 bases from J, the gap between germline ends came to 20 bases. CDR1 and CDR2 from the germline V gene are MDHEN and SYDVKM.

This clone was observed a handful of times. This chain links TRBV5-4 with TRBJ2-5; unclear D gene. The CDR3 is made up of 14 amino acids. The germline V gene encodes CDR1 SGHNT and CDR2 YYREEE (reference sequence). V gave up 1 base and J gave up 0 bases, with 7 bases separating them. The CDR3, as DNA: TGTGCCAGCAGCTTGCGGCTTAACCAAGAGACCCAGTACTTC. Its translation: CASSLRLNQETQYF.

CDR3 coding DNA: TGTGCCAGTAGTACCAACAGGGGGCAGAATGAGCAGTTCTTC. It yields the protein CASSTNRGQNEQFF. The chain joins TRBV19 to TRBJ2-1; 9 nucleotides match TRBD1. Germline V gene sequence: CDR1 LNHDA, CDR2 SQIVND (reference sequence). This CDR3 has 14 residues. The V segment lost 4 bases and the J segment 7 bases; nucleotides outside the gene matches: 5.

This sequence joins TRBV10-3 and TRBJ1-5; 7 bases agree with TRBD1. V lost 10 bases, J lost 2 bases, and 14 bases stayed unmatched. This CDR3 is 16 amino acids long. CDR1 is ENHRY and CDR2 is SYGVKD in the germline V gene. CDR3 bases: TGTGCCACGCTTCCCCCTGACAGGGAAGGCAATCAGCCCCAGCATTTT. It encodes CATLPPDREGNQPQHF.

The chain employs TRBV19 and TRBJ1-4, with D possibly matching TRBD1 (5 bases). The germline V gene encodes CDR1 LNHDA and CDR2 SQIVND (reference sequence). V lost 0 bases and J lost 7, with 15 bases in between. This CDR3 region has 16 residues. This CDR3 reads CASSIEGAGRREKLFF. CDR3 nucleotide sequence: TGTGCCAGTAGTATAGAGGGAGCAGGGCGGCGTGAAAAACTGTTTTTT. Based on the CDR3 plus reference TRBV19 and TRBJ1-4, the full variable domain is DGGITQSPKYLFRKEGQNVTLSCEQNLNHDAMYWYRQDPGQGLRLIYYSQIVNDFQKGDIAEGYSVSREKKESFPLTVTSAQKNPTAFYLCASSIEGAGRREKLFFGSGTQLSVL.

The genes are TRBV28 and TRBJ1-2, with 10 positions matching TRBD1. V gave up 4 bases and J gave up 8 bases; unmatched junction bases: 4. Looked up from germline, CDR1 is MDHEN and CDR2 is SYDVKM. CDR3 length: 13 residues. CDR3 residues: CASSSDRGLGYTF. The CDR3 DNA sequence: TGTGCCAGCAGTTCCGACAGGGGGCTGGGCTACACCTTC.

The rearrangement links TRBV5-6 to TRBJ1-2, with 8 bases identical to TRBD1. The V gene end was trimmed by 4 bases and the J gene end by 6 bases; junction bases not matched to a gene: 5. The germline CDR1 and CDR2 sequences are SGHDT and YYEEEE. The CDR3 totals 13 residues. The CDR3 DNA follows: TGTGCCAGCAGCAGAGGACAGGGAGATGGCTACACCTTC. Translated: CASSRGQGDGYTF.

This chain links TRBV6-5 with TRBJ1-4; no clear D gene. The CDR3 covers 11 residues. With 8 bases removed from V and 8 bases from J, the gap between germline ends came to 9 bases. The germline V gene has CDR1 MNHEY and CDR2 SVGAGI. CDR3 in DNA: TGTGCCAGCCGGCTGGACGAAAAACTGTTTTTT. Protein product: CASRLDEKLFF.

The chain has TRBV4-1 and TRBJ2-1; D is ambiguous. The V and J ends lost 0 bases and 3 bases respectively, with 15 bases between them. Germline V gene data show CDR1 as MGHRA and CDR2 as YSYEKL. This CDR3 comprises 17 residues. Written as DNA, the CDR3 is TGCGCCAGCAGCCAAGACCCATCCCGGTCAATCTACAATGAGCAGTTCTTC. It encodes CASSQDPSRSIYNEQFF.